The 17 T cell receptor beta chains reported below all come from one sample, sequenced in a study of neurological immune-mediated disorders. Using its own MiXCR run on the 5' RACE reads, TCRdb lists one record per CDR3 protein. Of 90,000 to 150,000 distinct CDR3 sequences listed, roughly 3.2% are singletons. Sequenced: PBMCs. The receptors were sampled from a woman in her twenties or thirties with multiple sclerosis.

This clonotype appeared many times. This rearrangement joins TRBV5-1 to TRBJ2-7; tentative D call: TRBD2 (5 bases). Germline V gives CDR1 SGHRS, CDR2 YFSETQ. The CDR3 contains 13 residues. V was pared by 4 bases and J by 0 bases, with 8 bases between. Here the CDR3 reads CASSPGNSYEQYF. The CDR3, as DNA: TGCGCCAGCAGCCCGGGGAACTCCTACGAGCAGTACTTC.

The chain combines TRBV6-6 with TRBJ1-2; the D gene is possibly TRBD1 (6 bases). The CDR3 extends over 14 amino acids. Germline V gives CDR1 MNHNY, CDR2 SVGAGI (reference sequence). The V gene lost 6 bases and the J gene lost 3 bases, with 14 bases spanning the gap. The CDR3, as DNA: TGTGCCAGCAGCCTAACAGGGTCTGACTATGGCTACACCTTC. Translation: CASSLTGSDYGYTF.

This clonotype was counted many times. V gene TRBV27 combines with J gene TRBJ2-5, with D uncertain. Germline V gives CDR1 MNHEY, CDR2 SMNVEV (reference sequence). This CDR3 spans 13 amino acids. V lost 3 bases and J lost 1, with 6 bases in between. The DNA of the CDR3 is TGTGCCAGCAGTTTCATCTCCCAAGAGACCCAGTACTTC. It is translated as CASSFISQETQYF.

This clonotype was found many times. The chain combines TRBV20-1 with TRBJ1-3; D uncertain. Between the trimmed V and J ends, which lost 6 bases and 1 base, there was a span of 4 bases. The CDR3 runs to 11 residues. Germline CDR1 is DFQATT and CDR2 is SNEGSKA (reference sequence). CDR3 nucleotides: TGCAGTGCGGGGTCTGGAAACACCATATATTTT. Protein sequence: CSAGSGNTIYF.

This clonotype was observed a handful of times. A much larger clone sits a single nucleotide away, making a read error possible. The V call is TRBV6-5, the J call TRBJ2-1; D might be TRBD1 or TRBD2, each matching 6 bases. Per the germline V gene, CDR1 is MNHEY and CDR2 is SVGAGI. The CDR3 covers 11 residues. The CDR3 is CDTKRGDEQFF. CDR3 sequence (DNA): TGTGACACGAAGAGGGGGGATGAGCAGTTCTTC.

This clonotype showed up many times. The chain joins TRBV7-2 to TRBJ1-6, with D uncertain. This CDR3 has 15 amino acids. Between the trimmed V and J ends, which lost 5 bases and 10 bases, there was a span of 18 bases. Germline loops: CDR1 SGHTA, CDR2 FQGNSA. The chain's CDR3 is CASSPVWYGNSPLHF. In DNA form, the CDR3 reads TGTGCCAGCAGCCCAGTCTGGTACGGTAACTCACCCCTCCACTTT.

This clonotype showed up many times. The V gene is TRBV4-3, the J gene TRBJ1-5, with D possibly TRBD1 on 5 matching bases. With 0 bases removed from V and 7 bases from J, the gap between germline ends came to 13 bases. The germline gives CDR1 LGHNA, CDR2 YSLEER. The CDR3 runs 15 residues. CDR3 in amino acids: CASSQDRRVGQPQHF. Written as DNA, the CDR3 is TGCGCCAGCAGCCAAGACCGCAGGGTAGGACAGCCCCAGCATTTT.

This clonotype was found many times. DNA of the CDR3: TGTGCCATCAGTCCAAACGGGCCAGATACGCAGTATTTT. Translating gives CAISPNGPDTQYF. The chain is built from TRBV10-3 and TRBJ2-3; D unresolved. Germline values: CDR1 ENHRY, CDR2 SYGVKD. Trimming took 5 bases from V and 4 from J, leaving 10 bases between them. The CDR3 runs to 13 residues.

This clonotype was counted at least ten times. V is TRBV20-1 and J is TRBJ2-3, with TRBD2 identical over 7 bases. The J segment lost 2 bases and the V segment lost 6 bases, leaving 11 bases of the junction unmatched. Germline lookup yields CDR1 DFQATT and CDR2 SNEGSKA (reference sequence). The CDR3 sequence is 15 residues long. CDR3 loop: CSARPSAGNTDTQYF. In DNA form, the CDR3 reads TGCAGTGCCAGACCCTCAGCGGGGAACACAGATACGCAGTATTTT.

This clonotype was detected only a few times. The chain couples TRBV5-1 to TRBJ2-7; D remains unclear. CDR1 SGHRS and CDR2 YFSETQ come from the germline V gene. The CDR3 loop spans 13 amino acids. Trimming stripped 0 bases from V and 7 bases from J, with 11 bases between. CDR3 in amino acids: CASSLEKGWEQYF. In DNA form, the CDR3 reads TGCGCCAGCAGCTTGGAAAAGGGATGGGAGCAGTACTTC. The variable domain in full, completed from reference TRBV5-1 and TRBJ2-7, reads KAGVTQTPRYLIKTRGQQVTLSCSPISGHRSVSWYQQTPGQGLQFLFEYFSETQRNKGNFPGRFSGRQFSNSRSEMNVSTLELGDSALYLCASSLEKGWEQYFGPGTRLTVT.

This clonotype was seen at least ten times. The chain links TRBV20-1 to TRBJ1-6, with D tentatively TRBD1 (6 bases). Trimming removed 5 bases at V and 3 bases at J, with 14 bases between. Germline CDR1 reads DFQATT; CDR2 reads SNEGSKA (reference sequence). The CDR3 contains 15 residues. DNA for the CDR3: TGCAGTGCTCCTAGGGGGGGGAACTATAATTCACCCCTCCACTTT. Translating it yields CSAPRGGNYNSPLHF.

This clonotype was counted at least ten times. The V and J genes are TRBV29-1 and TRBJ2-7; TRBD2 aligns across 10 bases. The trim removed 0 bases at V and 3 bases at J, leaving 2 bases unmatched. The CDR3 loop spans 14 amino acids. Germline lookup yields CDR1 SQVTM and CDR2 ANQGSEA. DNA for the CDR3: TGCAGCGTTGAAGAGGCTAGCGGGAGCTACGAGCAGTACTTC. This codes for CSVEEASGSYEQYF.

This clonotype was picked up many times. J is TRBJ1-1 and V is TRBV20-1; D uncertain. The CDR3 covers 12 residues. Germline V gene sequence: CDR1 DFQATT, CDR2 SNEGSKA (reference sequence). Trimming shortened V by 6 bases and J by 0 bases, and 8 bases separated the two germline ends. CDR3 bases: TGCAGTGCCACATGGGTGAACACTGAAGCTTTCTTT. Protein product: CSATWVNTEAFF.

This clonotype has at least ten counts. The chain carries TRBV24-1 and TRBJ2-3; D is ambiguous. This CDR3 contains 14 residues. CDR1 is KGHDR, CDR2 SFDVKD, per germline. V lost 9 bases and J 3 bases, leaving 15 bases between the germline ends. The CDR3 bases are TGTGCCACCGCCTTCCGGCAGTTTACAGATACGCAGTATTTT. It codes for CATAFRQFTDTQYF.

This clonotype came up many times. Written as DNA, the CDR3 is TGCAGTGCTAGAGATTCAGGCCTGACAAACACTGAAGCTTTCTTT. This gives the protein CSARDSGLTNTEAFF. The chain links TRBV20-1 to TRBJ1-1, with D uncertain. Trimming took 0 bases from V and 2 from J, leaving 13 bases between them. CDR1 DFQATT and CDR2 SNEGSKA come from the germline V gene (reference sequence). The CDR3 has 15 amino acids.

Many counts were recorded for this clonotype. The rearrangement links TRBV27 to TRBJ1-3; the D gene is possibly TRBD1 (6 bases). The CDR3 contains 16 residues. The germline V gene has CDR1 MNHEY and CDR2 SMNVEV (reference sequence). With 6 bases removed from V and 0 bases from J, the gap between germline ends came to 15 bases. CDR3 coding DNA: TGTGCCAGCAGCCCCGTAGGGGGGAACTCTGGAAACACCATATATTTT. Protein sequence: CASSPVGGNSGNTIYF.

This clonotype was counted at least ten times. The V call is TRBV25-1, the J call TRBJ2-1; D possibly corresponds to TRBD2 (6 bases). CDR3 size: 12 residues. Germline CDR1 and CDR2: MGHDK and SYGVNS. V was pared by 1 base and J by 9 bases, with 7 bases between. CDR3 sequence (DNA): TGTGCCAGCAGTGAATGGGGGGTTGAGCAGTTCTTC. This codes for CASSEWGVEQFF.